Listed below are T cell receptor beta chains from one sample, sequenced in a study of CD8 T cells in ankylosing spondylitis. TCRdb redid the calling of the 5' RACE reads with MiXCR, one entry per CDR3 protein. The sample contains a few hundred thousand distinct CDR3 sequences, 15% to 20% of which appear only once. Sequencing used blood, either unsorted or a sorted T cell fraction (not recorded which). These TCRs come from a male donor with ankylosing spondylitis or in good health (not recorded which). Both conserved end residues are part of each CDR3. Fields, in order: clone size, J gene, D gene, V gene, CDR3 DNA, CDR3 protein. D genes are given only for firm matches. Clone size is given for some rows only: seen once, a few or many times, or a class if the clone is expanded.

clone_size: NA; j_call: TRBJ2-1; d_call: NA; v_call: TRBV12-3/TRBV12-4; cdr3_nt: TGTGCCAGCAGTTTAAAGGGTCGCTACAATGAGCAGTTCTTC; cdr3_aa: CASSLKGRYNEQFF
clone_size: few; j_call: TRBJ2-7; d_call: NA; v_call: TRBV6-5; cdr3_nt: TGTGCCAGCAGTTACGGGCCCCGGGTAATTAGCTCCTACGAGCAGTACTTC; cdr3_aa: CASSYGPRVISSYEQYF
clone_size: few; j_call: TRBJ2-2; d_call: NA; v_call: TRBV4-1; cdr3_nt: TGCGCCAGCAGCCAAGATGTCTGGGGTCCCGGGGAGCTGTTTTTT; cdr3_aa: CASSQDVWGPGELFF
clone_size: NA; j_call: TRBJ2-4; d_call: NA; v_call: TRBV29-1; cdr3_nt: TGCAGCGTTGTTAGTGAAGCCAAAAACATTCAGTACTTC; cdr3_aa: CSVVSEAKNIQYF
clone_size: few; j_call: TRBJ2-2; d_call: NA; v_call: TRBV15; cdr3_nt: TGTGCCACCAGCAGAGATCTTGGCCGTTATTCAAGCACCGGGGAGCTGTTTTTT; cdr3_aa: CATSRDLGRYSSTGELFF
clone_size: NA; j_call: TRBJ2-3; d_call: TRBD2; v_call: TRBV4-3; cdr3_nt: TGCGCCAGCAGCCCGGGACTAGCCGCAGATACGCAGTATTTT; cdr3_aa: CASSPGLAADTQYF
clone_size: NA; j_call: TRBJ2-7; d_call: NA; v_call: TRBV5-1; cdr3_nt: TGCGCCAGCAGCTCCCCATACACCTACGAGCAGTACTTC; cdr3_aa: CASSSPYTYEQYF
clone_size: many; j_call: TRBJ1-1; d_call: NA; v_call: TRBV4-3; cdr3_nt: TGCGCCAGCAGCTCACGGGAACACACTGAAGCTTTCTTT; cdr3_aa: CASSSREHTEAFF
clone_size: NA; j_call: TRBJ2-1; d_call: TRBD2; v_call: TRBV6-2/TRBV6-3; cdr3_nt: TGTGCCAGCTCTGGCGGGAGCTCCTACAATGAGCAGTTCTTC; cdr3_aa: CASSGGSSYNEQFF
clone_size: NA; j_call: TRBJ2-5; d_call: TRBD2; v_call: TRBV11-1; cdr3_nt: TGTGCCAGCAGCTCCCCGGGACTAGCGGGAGGGATTACAGAGACCCAGTACTTC; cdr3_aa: CASSSPGLAGGITETQYF
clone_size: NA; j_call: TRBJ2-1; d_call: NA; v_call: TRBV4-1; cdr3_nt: TGCGCCAGCAGCCAAGAGGGCAGGCCAGGGAATGAGCAGTTCTTC; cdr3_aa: CASSQEGRPGNEQFF
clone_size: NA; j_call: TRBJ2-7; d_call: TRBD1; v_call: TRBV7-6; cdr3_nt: TGTGCCAGCAGAGACCGACAGGGCCACGAGCAGTACTTC; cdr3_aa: CASRDRQGHEQYF
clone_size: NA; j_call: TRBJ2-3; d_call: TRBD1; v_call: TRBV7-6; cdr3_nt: TGTGCCAGCAGCTCAGGACAGGGAGCCGATACGCAGTATTTT; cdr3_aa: CASSSGQGADTQYF
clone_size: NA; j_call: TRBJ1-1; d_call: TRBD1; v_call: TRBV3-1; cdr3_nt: TGTGCCAGCAGCCCATACTATCGTCCCTACAGGGGACACACTGAAGCTTTCTTT; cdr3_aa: CASSPYYRPYRGHTEAFF
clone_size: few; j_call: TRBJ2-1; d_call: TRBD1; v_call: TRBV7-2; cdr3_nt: TGTGCCAGCAGCTCGAGGACAGGTGAGCAGTTCTTC; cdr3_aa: CASSSRTGEQFF